The next 13 T cell receptor beta chains were all read from a single sample in a study of T cell responses to AZD1222 COVID-19 vaccine (dated by TCRdb to the early 2020s). The library was made by the immunoSEQ multiplex PCR assay. Entries here come from immuneACCESS through TCRdb and include only in-frame sequences with V and J called. Some clones fail to appear in such tables; in the studies checked, an unresolved V gene covers under half of the shortfall, and the cause of the remainder is unknown. For this sample the table gives tens of thousands of clones, of which approximately 84% were detected only once. Of the sample, roughly a sixth falls within the top ten clones. The time point label of this sample denotes: baseline before first vaccination. The sample consisted of peripheral blood, taken on day 0 of AZD1222 vaccination. The receptor set was obtained from an adult in good health.

This clone appeared a single time. The chain links TRBV11-1 to TRBJ2-3, with 9 bases aligning to TRBD1. This CDR3 is 15 amino acids long. Germline CDR1 SGHAT, CDR2 FQDESV (reference sequence). Germline trimming cut 5 bases from V and 6 bases from J; bases unmatched to any gene: 9. This chain's CDR3 is CASSLQGAFRDTQYF. In DNA, the CDR3 is TGTGCCAGCAGCCTACAGGGGGCTTTTAGGGATACGCAGTATTTT.

J is TRBJ2-7 and V is TRBV30; D is perhaps TRBD2 (5 bases). This CDR3 is 13 amino acids long. V lost 3 bases, J lost 1 base, and 10 bases lay in between. The germline V gene encodes CDR1 GTSNPN and CDR2 SVGIG (reference sequence). Written as DNA, the CDR3 is TGTGCCTGGAGCTCCGGGATATCCTACGAGCAGTACTTC. Translating gives CAWSSGISYEQYF.

This chain uses TRBV2 with TRBJ1-5; D may be TRBD1 (6 bases). Trimming removed 4 bases from V and 7 bases from J, with 14 bases in between. This CDR3 spans 14 amino acids. Germline values: CDR1 SNHLY, CDR2 FYNNEI. The CDR3 nucleotides read TGTGCCAGCAGTGCAGACACAGGGAGGCAGCCCCAGCATTTT. Its protein product is CASSADTGRQPQHF.

The chain is built from TRBV7-9 and TRBJ1-5; 7 bases line up with TRBD1. The V and J ends lost 1 base and 2 bases, in that order; junction bases with no gene match: 2. CDR3 length: 15 residues. Germline V gene data show CDR1 as SEHNR and CDR2 as FQNEAQ (reference sequence). The chain's CDR3 is CASSLDGQGNQPQHF. CDR3 coding DNA: TGTGCCAGCAGCTTAGACGGACAGGGCAATCAGCCCCAGCATTTT.

This chain uses TRBV13 with TRBJ2-1; TRBD2 matches 7 bases. Germline CDR1 PRHDT, CDR2 FYEKMQ (reference sequence). The V gene end was trimmed by 3 bases and the J gene end by 4 bases; junction bases not matched to a gene: 0. CDR3 size: 13 residues. DNA for the CDR3: TGTGCCAGCAGCTTGGGAGGGTACAATGAGCAGTTCTTC. Its translation is CASSLGGYNEQFF.

The chain carries TRBV27 and TRBJ1-2; TRBD1 might be the D (5 bases). V shed 8 bases and J shed 0 bases, with 13 bases lying between them. Per the germline V gene, CDR1 is MNHEY and CDR2 is SMNVEV (reference sequence). The CDR3 covers 14 residues. CDR3 nucleotides: TGTGCCAGCCGAGGGGCAAGGTCTAACTATGGCTACACCTTC. Its translation: CASRGARSNYGYTF.

This clone was picked up one time. The chain carries TRBV11-1 and TRBJ2-7; the D is unclear. Germline CDR1 and CDR2: SGHAT and FQDESV (reference sequence). There are 16 residues in the CDR3. The V and J ends lost 4 bases and 0 bases respectively, with 16 bases between them. The CDR3 is CASSSWYLTASYEQYF. CDR3 nucleotide sequence: TGTGCCAGCAGCTCCTGGTACCTCACCGCCTCCTACGAGCAGTACTTC.

This clone was detected once. The chain recombines TRBV2 with TRBJ1-1; maybe TRBD1 (6 bases). The CDR3 consists of 16 residues. The V gene's germline CDR1 is SNHLY and CDR2 FYNNEI. Trimming removed 2 bases from V and 4 bases from J, with 17 bases in between. CDR3 sequence reads: CASSERGGQRSTEAFF. Written as DNA, the CDR3 is TGTGCCAGCAGTGAAAGGGGGGGTCAAAGAAGCACTGAAGCTTTCTTT.

This chain uses TRBV7-9 with TRBJ1-2; a possible D gene is TRBD1 (5 bases). Germline CDR1 reads SEHNR; CDR2 reads FQNEAQ (reference sequence). With 1 base removed from V and 6 bases from J, the gap between germline ends came to 15 bases. This CDR3 has 15 residues. The CDR3 DNA is TGTGCCAGCAGCTTAGACCGGACGGGGGTCGATGGCTACACCTTC. Protein product: CASSLDRTGVDGYTF. Drawing the rest from reference TRBV7-9 and TRBJ1-2, the complete variable domain is DTGVSQNPRHKITKRGQNVTFRCDPISEHNRLYWYRQTLGQGPEFLTYFQNEAQLEKSRLLSDRFSAERPKGSFSTLEIQRTEQGDSAMYLCASSLDRTGVDGYTFGSGTRLTVV.

This rearrangement joins TRBV5-5 to TRBJ2-5; 7 bases map to TRBD2. This CDR3 region has 15 residues. Trimming removed 0 bases from V and 7 bases from J; junction bases left unmatched: 9. Looked up from germline, CDR1 is SGHKS and CDR2 is YYEKEE (reference sequence). Here the CDR3 reads CASSLALRLAWTQYF. The CDR3 DNA follows: TGTGCCAGCAGCTTGGCCCTCCGACTAGCTTGGACCCAGTACTTC.

The chain joins TRBV6-2 or TRBV6-3 to TRBJ1-5, with 8 bases matching TRBD1. The CDR3 has 14 residues. The junction had 7 bases not matched to a gene; V was cut back by 5 bases and J by 7 bases. Germline CDR1 MNHEY, CDR2 SVGEGT. The CDR3 loop reads CASSPGQARQPQHF. The CDR3 DNA is TGTGCCAGCAGTCCGGGACAGGCTCGGCAGCCCCAGCATTTT.

The chain has TRBV3-1 (or the pseudogene TRBV3-2) and TRBJ1-1; D possibly corresponds to TRBD1 (5 bases). V lost 3 bases, J lost 3 bases, and 11 bases lay in between. Germline CDR1 is LGHDT and CDR2 is YNNKEL (reference sequence). This CDR3 region has 14 residues. The CDR3 loop is CASSHRTGDTEAFF. As DNA, the CDR3 is TGTGCCAGCAGCCACCGGACGGGGGACACTGAAGCTTTCTTT.

The chain recombines TRBV18 with TRBJ2-1, with D unclear. This CDR3 has 13 residues. Trimming took 3 bases from V and 7 from J, leaving 10 bases between them. Germline V gives CDR1 KGHSH, CDR2 LQKENI. The CDR3 DNA is TGTGCCAGCTCACCGCCGTCCGGAAATGAGCAGTTCTTC. Its translation: CASSPPSGNEQFF.